This TCR beta chain was profiled in a study of blood T cell repertoires in COVID-19 (dated by TCRdb to 2020 to 2022). Background on the whole study: Collaborator samples came from the United States, Italy and Spain and covered acute and convalescent phases of COVID-19. Where available, HLA class I and class II types were obtained from metadata supplied by the sample provider rather than from assay-based typing. Sample metadata almost always included a de-identified subject ID, COVID-19 status, age in years and sex. The prospective study material was composed of cDNA or gDNA derived from T cells, B-cell-depleted T cells, or PBMCs. The dataset comprised deeply sampled blood TCRbeta repertoires from subjects exposed to, actively infected with, or recovered from COVID-19. The samples were drawn from the first 160 participants of the ongoing ImmuneRACE study and from 1,200 or so subjects provided by 6 global collaborators. The repertoires were made available in a free public database intended to serve as a resource for research on the immune response to SARS-CoV-2.

TCRbeta CDR3 regions were amplified from genomic DNA by means of the immunoSEQ Assay, a bias-controlled multiplex PCR. The published analysis was carried out like this. Nucleated cell counts per sample were estimated from amplification of reference gene primers within the assay. To quantify the absolute abundance of each unique TCRbeta CDR3 rearrangement, sequence reads were collapsed and filtered. Productive Simpson clonality was computed per sample as the square root of Simpson's diversity index over productive rearrangements. Not all clones reach the TCRdb copy of this immuneACCESS table, which keeps in-frame sequences only. Checked studies attribute under half of the gap to unresolved V genes and leave the rest unexplained. The DNA gave D and trimming, while V, J and clone size come from that table. Across this sample there are some 290,000 clones, with around 87% seen only once. The leading ten clones occupy about 2.2% of the sample.

Another Seattle source contributed samples from volunteer blood donors who had recovered from COVID-19. Collaborating institutions collected whole blood in K2EDTA tubes following their own protocols. For TCRbeta analysis, collaborators shipped samples as frozen whole blood, isolated PBMCs, or DNA extracted from either of those sample types. CDR1 and CDR2 are read off the germline V gene (reference sequence) as MNHNY and SVGAGI. From the cysteine through the phenylalanine, the CDR3 covers 17 amino acids. The retained sequence is limited to the CDR3, 51 bases, with the frame set at the first base. V is trimmed back by 5 bases and J by 0 bases, and the junction contains 8 bases that no gene match accounts for. Study-wide conclusions, independent of this receptor: Clinical and demographic metadata were provided uncurated, with the amount varying by source and participant.

With respect to this clone: Its binding antigen is unknown. No base quality values were provided; no much bigger clone lies one nucleotide off.

The sample consisted of peripheral blood. This TCR was sampled from a woman aged 45-65 years who had recovered from COVID-19. The chain uses TRBV6-6 and TRBJ1-4; a stretch of 8 junction bases matches TRBD1. The CDR3 reads CASSPRRGLATNEKLFF. The DNA sequence is given as TGTGCCAGCAGTCCGCGCAGGGGGCTGGCAACTAATGAAAAACTGTTTTTT.